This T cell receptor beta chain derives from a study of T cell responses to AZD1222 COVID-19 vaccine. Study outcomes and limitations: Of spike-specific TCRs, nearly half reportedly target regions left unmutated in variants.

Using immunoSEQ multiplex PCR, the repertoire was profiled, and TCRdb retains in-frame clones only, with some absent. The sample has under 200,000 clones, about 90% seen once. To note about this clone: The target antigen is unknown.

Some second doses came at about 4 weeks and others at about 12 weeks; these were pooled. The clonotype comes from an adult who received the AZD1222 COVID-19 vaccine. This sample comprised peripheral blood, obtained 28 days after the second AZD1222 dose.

CDR3 in DNA: TGCAGCGTGACCACTAGCGGAGGTGAGCAGTACTTC. Encoded protein: CSVTTSGGEQYF. V usage is TRBV29-1 and J usage is TRBJ2-7; the match to TRBD2 covers 8 bases. V was clipped by 6 bases and J by 7 bases; unmatched bases: 8. Germline V gives CDR1 SQVTM, CDR2 ANQGSEA. This CDR3 has 12 residues.